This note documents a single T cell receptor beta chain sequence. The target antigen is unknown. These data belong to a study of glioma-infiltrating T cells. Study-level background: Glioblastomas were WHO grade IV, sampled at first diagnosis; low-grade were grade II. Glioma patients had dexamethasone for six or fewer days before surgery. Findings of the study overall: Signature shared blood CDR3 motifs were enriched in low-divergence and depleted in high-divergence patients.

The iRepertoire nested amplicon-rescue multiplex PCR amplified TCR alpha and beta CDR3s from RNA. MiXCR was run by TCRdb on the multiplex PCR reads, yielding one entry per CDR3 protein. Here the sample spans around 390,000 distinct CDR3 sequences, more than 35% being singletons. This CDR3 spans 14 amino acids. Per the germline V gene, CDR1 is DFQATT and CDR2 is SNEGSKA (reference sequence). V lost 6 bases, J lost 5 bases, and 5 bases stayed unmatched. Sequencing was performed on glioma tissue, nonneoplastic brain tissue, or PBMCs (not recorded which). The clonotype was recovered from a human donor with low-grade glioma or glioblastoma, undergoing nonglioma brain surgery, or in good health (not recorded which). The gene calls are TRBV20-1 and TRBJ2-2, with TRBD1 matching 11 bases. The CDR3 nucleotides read TGCAGTGCCTTCGGGACAGGGGGGACCGGGGAGCTGTTTTTT. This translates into CSAFGTGGTGELFF.